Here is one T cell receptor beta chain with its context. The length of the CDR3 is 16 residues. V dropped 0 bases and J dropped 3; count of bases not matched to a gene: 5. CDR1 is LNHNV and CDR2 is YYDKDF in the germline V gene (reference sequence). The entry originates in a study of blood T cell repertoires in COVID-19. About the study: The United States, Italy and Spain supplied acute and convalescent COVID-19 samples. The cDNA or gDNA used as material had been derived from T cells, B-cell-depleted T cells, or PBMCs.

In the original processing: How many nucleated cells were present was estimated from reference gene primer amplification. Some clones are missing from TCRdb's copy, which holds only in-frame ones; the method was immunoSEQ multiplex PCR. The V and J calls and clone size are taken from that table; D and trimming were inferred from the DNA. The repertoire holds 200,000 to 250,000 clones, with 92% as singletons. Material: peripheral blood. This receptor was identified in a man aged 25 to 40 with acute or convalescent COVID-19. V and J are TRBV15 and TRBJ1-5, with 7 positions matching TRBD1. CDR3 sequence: CATSREPGTVNQPQHF. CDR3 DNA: TGTGCCACCAGCAGAGAACCAGGGACAGTCAATCAGCCCCAGCATTTT.